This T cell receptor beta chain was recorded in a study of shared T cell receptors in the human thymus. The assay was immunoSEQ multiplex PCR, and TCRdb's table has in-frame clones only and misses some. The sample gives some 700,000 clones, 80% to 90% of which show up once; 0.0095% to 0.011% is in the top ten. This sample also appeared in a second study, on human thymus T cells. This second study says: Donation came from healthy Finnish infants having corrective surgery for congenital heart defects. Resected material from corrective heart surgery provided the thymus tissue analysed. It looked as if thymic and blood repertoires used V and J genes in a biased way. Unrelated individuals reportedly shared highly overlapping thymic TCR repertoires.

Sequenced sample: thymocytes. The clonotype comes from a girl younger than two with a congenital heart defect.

This chain's CDR3 is CAISGDRMNTIYF. In nucleotides, the CDR3 is TGTGCCATCAGCGGAGACAGGATGAACACCATATATTTT. The gene calls are TRBV10-3 and TRBJ1-3; tentative D call: TRBD1 (6 bases). CDR1 is ENHRY and CDR2 is SYGVKD in the germline V gene. The CDR3 loop spans 13 amino acids. The V gene lost 6 bases and the J gene lost 7 bases, with 13 bases spanning the gap.